This paragraph reports one TCR beta chain. Its antigen remains undetermined. No base-level quality is on record; no much larger clone is a single base apart. The CDR3 numbers 16 residues from cysteine through phenylalanine. The DNA shown is the 48-base CDR3, in frame from base 1. For CDR1 and CDR2, the germline V gene lists SGDLS and YYNGEE. Germline trimming: 3 bases from V, 1 base from J; junction bases outside gene matches: 5. Using the deep immunoSEQ assay, multiplex PCR amplified TCR CDR3 regions from genomic DNA. Extracted genomic DNA from each cell subset was spread evenly across all wells of several immunoSEQ 96-well plates, with each plate serving as a replicate. For sorted subsets, approximately 200 ng of genomic DNA, equivalent to around 29,000 T cell genomes, went into each replicate PCR. The purified libraries were quantified using a Qubit 3.0 fluorometer, sized with a Bioanalyzer 2100, and then quantified again using the KAPA Library Quantification kit. Each immunoSEQ 96-well plate was sequenced on its own single-read 150-cycle Illumina NextSeq 550 flow cell. As for the authors' bioinformatics: Because the immunoSEQ output held only junctional sequences and lacked quality scores, the filtering could not match the filtering applied to full-length reads. To assign V/J genes and CDR3, sequences were annotated against IMGT germline references using PyIR, a Python wrapper for IgBLAST v1.9. Reads with weak V/J assignments (E-value above 1e-6), missing CDR3, stop codons, out-of-frame junctions, or ambiguous translated residues were removed. A V3J clonotype was defined by an identical inferred V gene, J gene, and CDR3 amino acid sequence. The percentage overlap between two repertoires was calculated by dividing the number of shared unique clonotypes by the size of the smaller repertoire. Richness of each repertoire was evaluated using RTK rarefaction, the Chao1 estimator, and Recon v2.1 estimates of unobserved clonotypes. Generation probabilities were computed with OLGA for all TCRbeta clonotypes obtained by the gDNA method from a few donors. TCRdb carries this immuneACCESS record with in-frame sequences only. Its versions omit some clonotypes, under half of them owing to an unresolved V gene in the studies checked, with the rest unexplained. That table is the source of V, J and clone size, and D and trimming were worked out from the DNA. The sample records fewer than 3 million clones, 85% to 95% of which are singletons. The ten largest clonotypes hold about 0.36% of the sample.

The data belong to a study of shared clonotypes between healthy human individuals (dated by TCRdb to 2018 to 2021). Regarding the study in general: The cohort comprised a couple of women and three men aged 18 to 49 years. Each donor's leukapheresis produced roughly between roughly 0.85 and 9.5 billion PBMCs. To increase sequencing depth and limit assay-specific biases, different laboratories used diverse techniques to prepare libraries and sequence TCR repertoires. The study deeply sequenced blood TCR repertoires of about 5 healthy adults to estimate repertoire size and the extent of clonotype sharing between individuals. For each donor, three plates each were used for CD4 naive and CD4 memory, two plates were used for CD8 naive, and one plate was used for CD8 memory.

The paper's findings and limits, for the study overall: The small number of donors limited the genetic and exposure-history diversity represented. Sampling was restricted to blood, and TCR repertoires in tissue are likely to differ from TCR repertoires in blood. Sharing across several donors was observed for approximately 5% of naive CD4, over 3% of naive CD8, roughly 2.4% of memory CD4, and roughly 0.4% of memory CD8 clonotypes. Higher generation probabilities were observed for clonotypes shared by all four sorted-subset donors than for non-shared clonotypes. Estimated clonotype richness was generally larger for naive than for memory subsets. Pairwise subsampling led to the expectation that sequencing depth would affect the degree of clonotype sharing among donors. Rarefaction of sorted-subset datasets indicated incomplete sequencing despite the large sequencing depth.

The donors were healthy, HIV-negative adults who had no recently reported acute infections or vaccinations. Every donor was a Caucasian adult living in Nashville, Tennessee, USA. CD4+ T cells were enriched through magnetic negative selection, after which naive cells were positively selected on CD45RA and the remaining negative fraction served as the memory subset. After blood collection by leukapheresis, PBMCs were isolated using Ficoll-Histopaque density gradient centrifugation and then cryopreserved in the vapor phase of liquid nitrogen. Analytical flow cytometry was used to check the purity and quantity of each magnetically sorted T cell population. Genomic DNA was isolated from every sorted fraction and measured by UV absorbance on a Nanodrop 2000c.

The sequenced sample was naive CD4+ T cells from PBMCs. The cell subset or site tag for this specimen amounts to: CD45RA+ positively selected. The sequence joins TRBV9 to TRBJ2-5; the central 11 bases match TRBD1. This sequence originates from a man younger than 35 in good health. Some clones in this sample may be carry-over from other donors' samples. CDR3 sequence: CASSEPGTGGQETQYF. The bases are TGTGCCAGCAGCGAACCCGGGACAGGGGGCCAAGAGACCCAGTACTTC.